This is a list of T cell receptor beta chains from one sample in a study of blood T cell repertoires in COVID-19. Sequencing used immunoSEQ multiplex PCR; TCRdb keeps in-frame clones, though not all of them. The table lists roughly 100,000 clones, roughly nine tenths of them singletons. Input material: peripheral blood. Receptors originate from a woman between 50 and 59 years old with COVID-19, enrolled during active disease. The CDR3 runs from the conserved cysteine through the conserved F or W. The D gene is left open where the match is weak. Rows may omit the clone size; those that give it use once, few, many or a size class.

j_call | v_call | clone_size | d_call | cdr3_aa | cdr3_nt
TRBJ2-1 | TRBV6-5 | . | . | CASTFPPPEQFF | TGTGCCAGCACCTTCCCTCCCCCTGAGCAGTTCTTC
TRBJ1-6 | TRBV7-9 | . | TRBD1 | CASSSGGGSPLHF | TGTGCCAGCAGTTCAGGGGGCGGGTCACCCCTCCACTTT
TRBJ1-2 | TRBV6-5 | . | . | CASSYSEHSSGGYTF | TGTGCCAGCAGTTACTCGGAGCACAGTTCGGGAGGCTACACCTTC
TRBJ2-3 | TRBV9 | . | . | CASSATPTGTQYF | TGTGCCAGCAGCGCGACCCCGACGGGTACGCAGTATTTT
TRBJ1-6 | TRBV27 | once | . | CASRRDRTDNSPLHF | TGTGCCAGCAGACGCGACAGGACGGATAATTCACCCCTCCACTTT
TRBJ2-1 | TRBV10-3 | . | . | CAISLTGDNEQFF | TGTGCCATCAGCTTGACTGGAGACAATGAGCAGTTCTTC
TRBJ2-7 | TRBV7-6 | . | TRBD2 | CASSSPEGVAGPYEQYF | TGTGCCAGCAGCTCACCCGAGGGGGTAGCGGGACCCTACGAGCAGTACTTC
TRBJ2-7 | TRBV14 | . | TRBD1 | CASSQDIGTGGYEQYF | TGTGCCAGCAGCCAAGATATAGGGACAGGGGGCTACGAGCAGTACTTC
TRBJ2-1 | TRBV5-5 | . | . | CASSLGPFLDNEQFF | TGTGCCAGCAGCTTGGGTCCCTTCCTAGACAATGAGCAGTTCTTC
TRBJ1-1 | TRBV5-1 | . | . | CASSLIQGPEAFF | TGCGCCAGCAGCTTGATACAGGGCCCCGAAGCTTTCTTT
TRBJ2-1 | TRBV4-1 | . | TRBD2 | CASSQGGGLAGGKSYNEQFF | TGCGCCAGCAGCCAAGGAGGAGGACTAGCGGGGGGCAAGTCCTACAATGAGCAGTTCTTC
TRBJ2-3 | TRBV18 | . | . | CASSPGSLGADTQYF | TGTGCCAGCTCACCAGGTTCCCTGGGGGCCGATACGCAGTATTTT
TRBJ2-3 | TRBV27 | . | . | CASSLGASTDTQYF | TGTGCCAGCAGTTTAGGGGCAAGCACAGATACGCAGTATTTT
TRBJ2-6 | TRBV30 | . | . | CASPRTFSGANVLTF | TGTGCCTCCCCCAGGACTTTCTCTGGGGCCAACGTCCTGACTTTC
TRBJ2-1 | TRBV5-1 | . | . | CASRAFNEQFF | TGCGCCAGCAGGGCATTTAATGAGCAGTTCTTC
TRBJ2-7 | TRBV7-2 | . | TRBD1 | CASSFTGTGAHEQYF | TGTGCCAGCAGCTTTACCGGGACAGGGGCCCACGAGCAGTACTTC
TRBJ1-2 | TRBV3-1/TRBV3-2 | . | TRBD1 | CASSHRQGARGGYTF | TGTGCCAGCAGCCATAGACAGGGGGCAAGGGGTGGCTACACCTTC
TRBJ1-1 | TRBV6-2/TRBV6-3 | . | . | CASSSMVMRYTEAFF | TGTGCCAGCAGTTCAATGGTGATGCGGTACACTGAAGCTTTCTTT
TRBJ1-6 | TRBV6-5 | . | . | CASSYDRQNYNSPLHF | TGTGCCAGCAGTTACGACCGACAGAATTATAATTCACCCCTCCACTTT
TRBJ1-1 | TRBV5-4 | . | . | CASTTSGSTEAFF | TGTGCCAGCACCACGTCGGGGAGCACTGAAGCTTTCTTT
TRBJ1-6 | TRBV5-4 | . | . | CASTQEGSNSPLHF | TGTGCCAGCACCCAGGAAGGCAGTAATTCACCCCTCCACTTT
TRBJ1-5 | TRBV28 | . | . | CASRRQLGQPQHF | TGTGCCAGCAGACGACAGCTGGGACAGCCCCAGCATTTT
TRBJ1-1 | TRBV6-5 | once | TRBD1 | CASSYRGPNTEAFF | TGTGCCAGCAGTTACAGGGGGCCGAACACTGAAGCTTTCTTT
TRBJ2-7 | TRBV6-2/TRBV6-3 | . | . | CASSYGEAGTYEQYF | TGTGCCAGCAGTTATGGGGAGGCCGGAACCTACGAGCAGTACTTC